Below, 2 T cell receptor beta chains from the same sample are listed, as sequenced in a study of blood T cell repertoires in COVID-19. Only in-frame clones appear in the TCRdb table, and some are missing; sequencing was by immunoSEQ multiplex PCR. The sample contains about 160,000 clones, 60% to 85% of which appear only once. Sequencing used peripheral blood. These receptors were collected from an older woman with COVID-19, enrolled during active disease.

The CDR3 spells CANDRGKETQYF. The CDR3, as DNA: TGTGCTAATGACAGGGGGAAAGAGACCCAGTACTTC. The gene calls are TRBV7-9 and TRBJ2-5, with 9 bases lining up with TRBD1. Looked up from germline, CDR1 is SEHNR and CDR2 is FQNEAQ (reference sequence). The CDR3 is 12 residues long.

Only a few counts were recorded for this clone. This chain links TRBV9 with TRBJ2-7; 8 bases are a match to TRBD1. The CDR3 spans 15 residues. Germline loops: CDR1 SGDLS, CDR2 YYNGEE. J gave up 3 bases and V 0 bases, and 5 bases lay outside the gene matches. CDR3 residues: CASSVGGGQGYEQYF. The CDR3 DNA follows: TGTGCCAGCAGCGTAGGAGGTGGACAGGGCTACGAGCAGTACTTC.